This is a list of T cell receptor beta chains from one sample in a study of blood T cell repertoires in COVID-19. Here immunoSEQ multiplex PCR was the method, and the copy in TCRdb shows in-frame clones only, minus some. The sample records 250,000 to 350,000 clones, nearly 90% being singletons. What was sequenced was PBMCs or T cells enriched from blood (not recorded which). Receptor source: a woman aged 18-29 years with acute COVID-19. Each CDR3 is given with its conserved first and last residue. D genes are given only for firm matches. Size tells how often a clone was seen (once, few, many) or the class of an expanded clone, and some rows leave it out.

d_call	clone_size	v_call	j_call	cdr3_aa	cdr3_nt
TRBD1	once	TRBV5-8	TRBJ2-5	CASSLWGQVARETQYF	TGTGCCAGCAGCTTGTGGGGACAGGTGGCTAGAGAGACCCAGTACTTC
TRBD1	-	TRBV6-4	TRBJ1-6	CASRKGQGNSPLHF	TGTGCCAGCAGAAAGGGACAGGGAAATTCACCCCTCCACTTT
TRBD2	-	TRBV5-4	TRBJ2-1	CASSLGAGGRGSNEQFF	TGTGCCAGCAGCTTGGGGGCTGGCGGGAGGGGTTCCAATGAGCAGTTCTTC
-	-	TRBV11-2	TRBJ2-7	CASSLGQNYEQYF	TGTGCCAGCAGCTTAGGGCAGAACTACGAGCAGTACTTC
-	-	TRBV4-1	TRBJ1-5	CASSHEGLSSNQPQHF	TGCGCCAGCAGCCACGAGGGCCTGTCTAGCAATCAGCCCCAGCATTTT
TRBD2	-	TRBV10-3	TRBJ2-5	CAISEGLAGGGKQETQYF	TGTGCCATCAGTGAGGGACTAGCGGGAGGAGGTAAACAAGAGACCCAGTACTTC
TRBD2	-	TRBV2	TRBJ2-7	CASRGGTSGFYEQYF	TGTGCCAGCAGGGGAGGGACTAGCGGTTTCTACGAGCAGTACTTC
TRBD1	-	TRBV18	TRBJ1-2	CASSPMDRNYGYTF	TGTGCCAGCTCACCGATGGACAGGAACTATGGCTACACCTTC
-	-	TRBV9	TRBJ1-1	CASSASQEGRTEAFF	TGTGCCAGCAGCGCCAGTCAGGAGGGGCGGACTGAAGCTTTCTTT
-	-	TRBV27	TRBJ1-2	CASSFGQGDGYGYTF	TGTGCCAGCAGTTTTGGGCAGGGCGACGGGTATGGCTACACCTTC
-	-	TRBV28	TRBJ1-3	CASRSSGNTIYF	TGTGCCAGCAGGAGCTCTGGAAACACCATATATTTT
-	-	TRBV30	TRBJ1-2	CAWRRAGSYTF	TGTGCCTGGAGGAGGGCAGGAAGCTACACCTTC
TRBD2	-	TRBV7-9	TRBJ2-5	CASSLAGQREAKETQYF	TGTGCCAGCAGCTTAGCGGGACAGCGGGAGGCAAAAGAGACCCAGTACTTC
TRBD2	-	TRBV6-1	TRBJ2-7	CASSEWASGRTTYEQYF	TGTGCCAGCAGTGAATGGGCTAGCGGGAGGACCACCTACGAGCAGTACTTC
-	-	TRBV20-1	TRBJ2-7	CSASYTYEQYF	TGCAGTGCAAGTTATACCTACGAGCAGTACTTC
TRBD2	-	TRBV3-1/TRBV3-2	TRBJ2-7	CASSRASPASGRAYEQYF	TGTGCCAGCAGCCGAGCCTCCCCCGCTAGCGGGAGGGCCTACGAGCAGTACTTC
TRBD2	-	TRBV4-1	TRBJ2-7	CASSQGAGTRRYEQYF	TGCGCCAGCAGCCAAGGGGCCGGGACTAGAAGGTACGAGCAGTACTTC
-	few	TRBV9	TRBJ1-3	CASSPQPGDGNTIYF	TGTGCCAGCAGCCCCCAGCCAGGGGATGGAAACACCATATATTTT
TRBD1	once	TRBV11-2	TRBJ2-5	CASSPGTAQETQYF	TGTGCCAGCAGCCCCGGGACAGCACAAGAGACCCAGTACTTC
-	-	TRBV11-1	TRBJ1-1	CASSSNRDTWAFF	TGTGCCAGCAGCTCGAACCGGGACACTTGGGCTTTCTTT
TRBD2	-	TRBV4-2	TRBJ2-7	CASSQDNSGATYEQYF	TGTGCCAGCAGCCAAGACAATAGCGGGGCCACCTACGAGCAGTACTTC
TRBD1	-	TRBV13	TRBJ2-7	CASSSRGTGGAYEQYF	TGTGCCAGCAGCTCCCGTGGGACAGGGGGCGCCTACGAGCAGTACTTC
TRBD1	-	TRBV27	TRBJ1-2	CASSPQDRCGNGYTF	TGTGCCAGCAGTCCCCAGGACAGGTGTGGCAATGGCTACACCTTC
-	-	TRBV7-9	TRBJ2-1	CASSFRGGNEQFF	TGTGCCAGCAGCTTTAGGGGTGGCAATGAGCAGTTCTTC
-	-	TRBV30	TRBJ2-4	CAWKHAAKNIQYF	TGTGCCTGGAAGCATGCGGCCAAAAACATTCAGTACTTC
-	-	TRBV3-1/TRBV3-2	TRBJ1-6	CASSPSQGTPLHF	TGTGCCAGCAGCCCATCTCAGGGGACACCCCTCCACTTT
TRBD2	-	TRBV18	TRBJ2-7	CASSLGLDEQYF	TGTGCCAGCTCACTGGGACTAGACGAGCAGTACTTC
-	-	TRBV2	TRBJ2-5	CASSEARNQGTQYF	TGTGCCAGCAGTGAAGCGCGGAACCAAGGGACCCAGTACTTC
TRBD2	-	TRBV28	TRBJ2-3	CASSLAPGGLSADTQYF	TGTGCCAGCAGTTTGGCCCCCGGGGGGTTGTCTGCAGATACGCAGTATTTT
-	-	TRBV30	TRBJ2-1	CAWSVLPPRSRYNEQFF	TGTGCCTGGAGTGTACTCCCTCCTAGAAGCAGATACAATGAGCAGTTCTTC
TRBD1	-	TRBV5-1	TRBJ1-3	CASSQTPGQVAGNTIYF	TGCGCCAGCAGCCAAACGCCGGGACAGGTTGCTGGAAACACCATATATTTT
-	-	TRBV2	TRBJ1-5	CASRTDNSNQPQHF	TGTGCCAGTCGGACTGATAATAGCAATCAGCCCCAGCATTTT
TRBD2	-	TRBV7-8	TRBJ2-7	CASSSPLAGYYEQYF	TGTGCCAGCAGCTCTCCACTAGCGGGGTACTACGAGCAGTACTTC
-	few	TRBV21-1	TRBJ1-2	CAITGPGGSNYGYTF	TGTGCCATAACAGGGCCAGGGGGCTCCAACTATGGCTACACCTTC
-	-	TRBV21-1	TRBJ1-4	CASSKALGRENEKLFF	TGTGCCAGCAGCAAAGCGCTGGGGCGGGAGAATGAAAAACTGTTTTTT
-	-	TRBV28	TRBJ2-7	CASSPEYHEQYF	TGTGCCAGCAGCCCGGAGTACCACGAGCAGTACTTC
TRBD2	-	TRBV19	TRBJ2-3	CASSTPGLATDTQYF	TGTGCCAGTAGTACCCCGGGACTAGCAACAGATACGCAGTATTTT
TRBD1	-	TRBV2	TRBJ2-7	CASKIQGREQYF	TGTGCCAGCAAAATACAGGGGCGGGAGCAGTACTTC
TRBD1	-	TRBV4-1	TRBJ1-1	CASSQGQGNTEAFF	TGCGCCAGCAGCCAGGGACAGGGAAACACTGAAGCTTTCTTT
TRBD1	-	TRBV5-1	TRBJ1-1	CASSRTGVNTEAFF	TGCGCCAGCAGCCGGACAGGGGTAAACACTGAAGCTTTCTTT
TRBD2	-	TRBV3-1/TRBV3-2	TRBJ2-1	CASSQGGLAGVLDEQFF	TGTGCCAGCAGCCAAGGCGGACTAGCGGGAGTATTGGATGAGCAGTTCTTC
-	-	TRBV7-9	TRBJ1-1	CASSAPGPRGTEAFF	TGTGCCAGCAGCGCCCCGGGACCTAGGGGGACTGAAGCTTTCTTT
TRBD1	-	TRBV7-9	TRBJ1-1	CASSLQGTENTEAFF	TGTGCCAGCAGCTTACAGGGGACAGAGAACACTGAAGCTTTCTTT
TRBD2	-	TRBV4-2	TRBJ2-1	CASRTSGMNDEQFF	TGTGCCAGCAGGACTAGCGGGATGAATGATGAGCAGTTCTTC
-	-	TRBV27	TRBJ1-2	CASSLSANYGYTF	TGTGCCAGCAGTTTATCAGCAAACTATGGCTACACCTTC
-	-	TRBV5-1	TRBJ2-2	CASSFGSTGELFF	TGCGCCAGCAGCTTTGGCAGCACCGGGGAGCTGTTTTTT